The 13 T cell receptor beta chains below were found in one sample sequenced in a study of regulatory T cells in long-lasting Graves disease. Time point defined: persistent/refractory GD, antithyroid drugs over 5 years with positive TRAb. After RNA was extracted from PBMCs, the TCR library was made from it. Assembly of TCR beta libraries relied on iRepertoire HTBI primers together with Arm-PCR of CDR3 regions. TCRdb re-called the multiplex PCR reads with MiXCR, one entry per CDR3 protein. The sample consists of roughly 700,000 distinct CDR3 sequences, 30% of them appearing once. The starting material was peripheral blood mononuclear cells (PBMCs), obtained when the disease was refractory, from a patient treated with antithyroid drugs. The origin of the receptors is a female donor with Graves disease.

The chain employs TRBV2 and TRBJ2-4; 9 bases are a match to TRBD1. Germline CDR1 reads SNHLY; CDR2 reads FYNNEI. The CDR3 has 14 amino acids. Losses at the gene ends were 3 bases for V and 6 bases for J; bases not matched to a gene: 3. CDR3: CASSETGQGNIQYF. The CDR3 DNA sequence: TGTGCCAGCAGTGAGACGGGACAGGGAAACATTCAGTACTTC.

This clonotype was seen a single time. V is TRBV20-1 and J is TRBJ1-1, with D possibly TRBD1 on 6 matching bases. The germline V gene has CDR1 DFQATT and CDR2 SNEGSKA (reference sequence). Trimming cost V 0 bases and J 1 base, with 15 bases left between them. The CDR3 sequence is 16 residues long. The CDR3 nucleotides are TGCAGTGCTAGAGATCCTACTCCGGGACAGAACACTGAAGCTTTCTTT. Amino acid sequence: CSARDPTPGQNTEAFF.

The gene calls are TRBV25-1 and TRBJ1-2, with D unresolved. Between the trimmed V and J ends, which lost 2 bases and 4 bases, there was a span of 11 bases. Germline CDR1 is MGHDK and CDR2 is SYGVNS. This CDR3 spans 14 amino acids. The chain's CDR3 is CASSEVGRSYGYTF. The CDR3 DNA is TGTGCCAGCAGTGAAGTCGGACGGTCCTATGGCTACACCTTC.

A few counts support this clonotype. The V gene is TRBV30, the J gene TRBJ2-7; 9 nucleotides line up with TRBD1. CDR3 size: 14 residues. Germline lookup yields CDR1 GTSNPN and CDR2 SVGIG (reference sequence). The V gene end was trimmed by 1 base and the J gene end by 5 bases; junction bases not matched to a gene: 6. In nucleotides, the CDR3 is TGTGCCTGGAGTGCGGGACAGGGTACCAACGAGCAGTACTTC. Protein sequence: CAWSAGQGTNEQYF.

This chain links TRBV5-4 with TRBJ2-4; D is unclear. The germline V gene encodes CDR1 SGHNT and CDR2 YYREEE (reference sequence). The V end was cut by 4 bases, the J end by 7 bases, with 18 bases between. This CDR3 is 15 amino acids long. In DNA, the CDR3 is TGTGCCAGCAGCCCCCAGGCGGCCCACGGGAACATTCAGTACTTC. Translated: CASSPQAAHGNIQYF.

This clonotype has a handful of counts. This chain links TRBV5-8 with TRBJ1-5, with 7 bases identical to TRBD1. The CDR3 loop spans 15 amino acids. The V segment lost 4 bases and the J segment 2 bases; nucleotides outside the gene matches: 6. Germline V gene data show CDR1 as SGHTS and CDR2 as YDEGEE. Written as DNA, the CDR3 is TGTGCCAGCAGCGCTTCAGGGGGAGGCAATCAGCCCCAGCATTTT. Translated: CASSASGGGNQPQHF.

The rearrangement links TRBV5-1 to TRBJ1-5, with unresolved D. Germline V CDR1 and CDR2: SGHRS, YFSETQ. This CDR3 is built from 14 residues. V lost 4 bases to trimming and J lost 6 bases, with 14 bases between them. CDR3 sequence reads: CASSPDAVSQPQHF. In DNA form, the CDR3 reads TGCGCCAGCAGCCCCGACGCGGTTAGTCAGCCCCAGCATTTT.

This clonotype was seen ten or more times. V and J are TRBV12-3 or TRBV12-4 and TRBJ1-2; no firm D call. The CDR3 is made up of 13 amino acids. V was clipped by 6 bases and J by 4 bases, with 12 bases between them. CDR3 loop: CASSVTEIYGYTF. The CDR3 DNA follows: TGTGCCAGCAGCGTTACAGAGATCTATGGCTACACCTTC.

The chain is built from TRBV28 and TRBJ1-5; no clear D. V lost 7 bases and J lost 0, with 13 bases in between. Looked up from germline, CDR1 is MDHEN and CDR2 is SYDVKM. The CDR3 loop spans 15 amino acids. CDR3 sequence reads: CASTSGARSNQPQHF. The CDR3 bases are TGTGCCAGCACCTCGGGAGCGCGTAGCAATCAGCCCCAGCATTTT.

There are a few counts of this clonotype. V usage is TRBV28 and J usage is TRBJ1-5; D ambiguous. There are 14 residues in the CDR3. V dropped 1 base and J dropped 3 bases, with 7 bases sitting between them. Germline-derived CDR1 and CDR2 are MDHEN and SYDVKM. In nucleotides, the CDR3 is TGTGCCAGCAGTTTATATGTAACCAATCAGCCCCAGCATTTT. Translation: CASSLYVTNQPQHF.

The chain uses TRBV19 and TRBJ2-7, with D unclear. Deletions cut 2 bases from V and 4 bases from J, with 21 bases between. The germline V gene encodes CDR1 LNHDA and CDR2 SQIVND (reference sequence). The CDR3 loop spans 17 amino acids. CDR3 in amino acids: CASSISPVGPQAYEQYF. In DNA, the CDR3 is TGTGCCAGTAGTATATCCCCCGTCGGGCCTCAGGCGTACGAGCAGTACTTC.

J is TRBJ1-2 and V is TRBV29-1; 8 bases line up with TRBD1. Germline V CDR1 and CDR2: SQVTM, ANQGSEA. V trimming: 5 bases; J trimming: 0 bases; junction bases outside the gene matches: 2. This CDR3 is built from 13 residues. The CDR3 DNA reads TGCAGCGTTTACAGGGGGGCTAACTATGGCTACACCTTC. This gives the protein CSVYRGANYGYTF.

In this sample, this clonotype turned up a few times. The rearrangement uses TRBV5-5 and TRBJ2-5; 14 bases line up with TRBD2. The length of the CDR3 is 18 residues. V gave up 0 bases and J gave up 2 bases; unmatched junction bases: 6. CDR1 and CDR2 from the germline V gene are SGHKS and YYEKEE (reference sequence). The CDR3 loop reads CASSLVGLAGGPQETQYF. CDR3 bases: TGTGCCAGCAGCTTGGTAGGACTAGCGGGAGGCCCTCAAGAGACCCAGTACTTC.